This T cell receptor (beta chain) was profiled in a study of tumor and adjacent non-tumor tissue in lung cancer. Study as a whole: There were 11 to 13 adenocarcinoma, 2 squamous cell carcinoma and 1 small cell lung cancer cases. Whole-study results and caveats: Tumor repertoires had a smaller top 100 clone share than normal lung. Higher tumor TCR diversity was associated with shorter survival.

Concerning this clonotype itself: The antigen remains unidentified. A read error may account for a junction end that differs from germline.

This sample's RNA came from whole unsorted tissue. More than 3 cm separated this lung sample from the edge of the tumor. Three rounds of nested PCR, following a modified ARM-PCR protocol, produced the TCRbeta library. One entry per CDR3 protein results from TCRdb running MiXCR on the multiplex PCR reads. The data hold about 90,000 distinct CDR3 sequences, with around 80% observed a single time. The CDR3 has 15 amino acids. Looked up from germline, CDR1 is MNHNS and CDR2 is SASEGT. The source is a woman between 50 and 59 years old with non-small cell lung cancer. The V and J genes are TRBV6-1 and TRBJ2-2, with 9 bases aligning to TRBD1. The sequenced material came from distant non-tumor lung tissue. The DNA of the CDR3 is TGTGCCAGCAGTGACGGACAGGGGAACACCTGGGAGCTGTTTTTT. Protein sequence: CASSDGQGNTWELFF.